This passage covers 22 T cell receptor beta chains from one sample sequenced in a study of blood T cell repertoires in COVID-19. The table came from immunoSEQ multiplex PCR; TCRdb's copy has only in-frame clones and leaves some out. The sample has 100,000 to 150,000 clones, 55% to 70% seen once. Sequencing was carried out using peripheral blood. The receptors derive from a woman aged 70-85 years with acute or convalescent COVID-19.

This clone was seen a few times. The rearrangement uses TRBV30 and TRBJ1-6; 8 positions agree with TRBD1. This CDR3 has 17 residues. The V gene's germline CDR1 is GTSNPN and CDR2 SVGIG (reference sequence). The ends lost 3 bases at V and 2 bases at J; junction bases unmatched: 9. The CDR3 region is CAWSPRQGWTYNSPLHF. The CDR3 DNA follows: TGTGCCTGGAGCCCCCGACAGGGGTGGACCTATAATTCACCCCTCCACTTT.

This chain connects TRBV28 to TRBJ1-2, with 11 positions matching TRBD1. V dropped 10 bases and J dropped 1; count of bases not matched to a gene: 11. The germline V gene encodes CDR1 MDHEN and CDR2 SYDVKM. The CDR3 has 16 amino acids. The CDR3 region is CAIPSGTGGDNYGYTF. CDR3 sequence (DNA): TGTGCCATCCCATCCGGGACAGGGGGAGATAACTATGGCTACACCTTC.

CDR3: CASSQSTGLAYGYTF. CDR3 coding DNA: TGCGCCAGCAGCCAATCAACAGGGCTGGCCTATGGCTACACCTTC. The chain is built from TRBV4-1 and TRBJ1-2, with D tentatively TRBD1 (6 bases). Between the trimmed V and J ends, which lost 2 bases and 4 bases, there was a span of 14 bases. This CDR3 contains 15 residues. Germline assignment: CDR1 MGHRA and CDR2 YSYEKL.

V and J are TRBV15 and TRBJ2-7; 8 bases are shared with TRBD1. Germline CDR1 LNHNV, CDR2 YYDKDF (reference sequence). V was clipped by 5 bases and J by 7 bases; unmatched bases: 7. The CDR3 length is 13 residues. The CDR3 is CATSQTGAWEQYF. The CDR3 nucleotides read TGTGCCACCAGCCAGACAGGGGCATGGGAGCAGTACTTC.

The chain carries TRBV2 and TRBJ2-5; 7 nucleotides align to TRBD1. V trimming: 10 bases; J trimming: 2 bases; junction bases outside the gene matches: 10. CDR1 is SNHLY and CDR2 is FYNNEI in the germline V gene. The CDR3 spans 14 residues. The CDR3: CAILTRDSQETQYF. CDR3 nucleotide sequence: TGTGCCATCTTAACCCGGGACAGTCAAGAGACCCAGTACTTC. The whole variable domain, filled in from reference TRBV2 and TRBJ2-5, reads EPEVTQTPSHQVTQMGQEVILRCVPISNHLYFYWYRQILGQKVEFLVSFYNNEISEKSEIFDDQFSVERPDGSNFTLKIRSTKLEDSAMYFCAILTRDSQETQYFGPGTRLLVL.

This rearrangement joins TRBV7-9 to TRBJ2-7; TRBD2 agrees at 7 bases. CDR3 length: 15 amino acids. Per germline, CDR1 SEHNR and CDR2 FQNEAQ (reference sequence). V was pared by 3 bases and J by 2 bases, with 7 bases of the junction left unmatched. CDR3 amino acids: CASSLAGVSPYEQYF. The DNA for the CDR3 is TGTGCCAGCAGCTTGGCGGGAGTTTCCCCCTACGAGCAGTACTTC.

V and J are TRBV27 and TRBJ1-4, with D perhaps TRBD1 (5 bases). The CDR3 consists of 13 residues. The V end lost 3 bases, the J end lost 7 bases, and 9 bases lay between the germline ends. Germline CDR1 and CDR2: MNHEY and SMNVEV (reference sequence). The CDR3 nucleotides are TGTGCCAGCAGTTTCAGGGTTGGTGAAAAACTGTTTTTT. Translation gives CASSFRVGEKLFF.

A few counts support this clone. The chain has TRBV27 and TRBJ2-7; the match to TRBD2 covers 7 bases. The CDR3 has 15 amino acids. The V gene's germline CDR1 is MNHEY and CDR2 SMNVEV (reference sequence). V was clipped by 2 bases and J by 0 bases; unmatched bases: 4. CDR3 bases: TGTGCCAGCAGTTTAAATGGCGGGAGCTCCTACGAGCAGTACTTC. It specifies CASSLNGGSSYEQYF.

The V call is TRBV14, the J call TRBJ1-1; D uncertain. Germline assignment: CDR1 SGHDN and CDR2 FVKESK. The CDR3 consists of 13 residues. The V and J ends lost 4 bases and 3 bases respectively, with 9 bases between them. The CDR3 loop reads CASSPTQYTEAFF. The CDR3 DNA reads TGTGCCAGCAGCCCGACTCAATACACTGAAGCTTTCTTT.

The chain uses TRBV9 and TRBJ2-7, with 9 bases that match TRBD2. The V segment lost 0 bases and the J segment 6 bases; nucleotides outside the gene matches: 4. From germline, CDR1 is SGDLS and CDR2 YYNGEE. This CDR3 has 14 amino acids. CDR3 loop: CASSVGGGAAEQYF. The CDR3 region has the DNA TGTGCCAGCAGCGTAGGCGGGGGGGCTGCCGAGCAGTACTTC.

This rearrangement joins TRBV5-4 to TRBJ1-2; D is possibly TRBD1 (6 bases). CDR1 is SGHNT, CDR2 YYREEE, per germline (reference sequence). V lost 4 bases and J 2 bases, leaving 15 bases between the germline ends. The CDR3 spans 15 residues. The DNA of the CDR3 is TGTGCCAGCAGCCCCGACCGACAGGCAAACTATGGCTACACCTTC. Translation gives CASSPDRQANYGYTF.

This clone occurred a few times. This rearrangement joins TRBV6-1 to TRBJ2-3; D is perhaps TRBD1 (6 bases). V lost 3 bases, J lost 3 bases, and 16 bases lay in between. Germline V gene data show CDR1 as MNHNS and CDR2 as SASEGT. The CDR3 is 16 amino acids. The chain's CDR3 is CASSDWLDSGTDTQYF. The CDR3 DNA sequence: TGTGCCAGCAGTGATTGGTTGGACAGTGGGACAGATACGCAGTATTTT.

This rearrangement joins TRBV12-5 to TRBJ1-5, with D possibly matching TRBD1 (6 bases). This CDR3 is built from 14 residues. Germline loops: CDR1 LGHNT, CDR2 FRNRAP. The germline V and J ends were trimmed by 5 bases and 3 bases, with 11 bases remaining between them. For the CDR3, the DNA is TGTGCTAGTGGTCAGGGGCCTTTCAATCAGCCCCAGCATTTT. It specifies CASGQGPFNQPQHF.

The rearrangement joins TRBV7-2 to TRBJ2-3, with 10 bases that match TRBD2. Germline assignment: CDR1 SGHTA and CDR2 FQGNSA. The CDR3 spans 15 residues. V lost 7 bases to trimming and J lost 3 bases; unmatched junction nucleotides: 7. The CDR3 here is CASTLPTSGTDTQYF. In DNA, the CDR3 is TGTGCCAGCACCCTTCCGACTAGCGGGACAGATACGCAGTATTTT.

This chain links TRBV10-3 with TRBJ1-1, with 9 bases fitting TRBD1. Germline assignment: CDR1 ENHRY and CDR2 SYGVKD. V lost 10 bases and J lost 1; bases outside the gene matches: 4. The CDR3 extends over 13 amino acids. CDR3 in DNA: TGTGCCACACAACAGGGGGCGAACACTGAAGCTTTCTTT. This encodes CATQQGANTEAFF.

This clone was detected once. This rearrangement joins TRBV5-8 to TRBJ2-5, with 7 positions matching TRBD2. CDR1 is SGHTS and CDR2 is YDEGEE in the germline V gene. The length of the CDR3 is 16 residues. V shed 3 bases, J shed 2 bases, and the junction held 10 bases outside the gene matches. The CDR3 bases are TGTGCCAGCAGCTCCCTTCGAGCGGGATCACAAGAGACCCAGTACTTC. Protein: CASSSLRAGSQETQYF.

The rearrangement uses TRBV5-4 and TRBJ2-5; 8 nucleotides agree with TRBD2. V lost 4 bases, J lost 5 bases, and 10 bases stayed unmatched. Germline lookup yields CDR1 SGHNT and CDR2 YYREEE (reference sequence). The CDR3 spans 15 residues. DNA for the CDR3: TGTGCCAGCAGCCGGTCGGGGGGGCCCGGTGAGACCCAGTACTTC. This codes for CASSRSGGPGETQYF.

The rearrangement uses TRBV6-4 and TRBJ2-3; D is ambiguous. V was trimmed by 6 bases and J by 2 bases, leaving 9 bases between them. This CDR3 is built from 13 residues. The germline CDR1 and CDR2 sequences are MRHNA and SNTAGT. Here the CDR3 reads CASSPTPTDTQYF. The CDR3 nucleotides read TGTGCCAGCAGCCCTACCCCCACAGATACGCAGTATTTT.

This rearrangement joins TRBV27 to TRBJ2-1, with 12 bases that match TRBD2. V gave up 2 bases and J gave up 7 bases; unmatched junction bases: 15. CDR1 and CDR2 from the germline V gene are MNHEY and SMNVEV (reference sequence). The CDR3 is 19 amino acids. CDR3 bases: TGTGCCAGCAGTTTAACGCCGCCGGCTCTAGCGGGAGGGTGGAATGAGCAGTTCTTC. Translated: CASSLTPPALAGGWNEQFF.

The chain carries TRBV18 and TRBJ2-7; D perhaps matches TRBD1 (5 bases). There are 12 residues in the CDR3. V was cut by 6 bases and J by 6 bases, with 12 bases left in between. Germline V gives CDR1 KGHSH, CDR2 LQKENI. The DNA of the CDR3 is TGTGCCAGCTCGCCCTCTAGGGGCGAGCAGTACTTC. Its protein product is CASSPSRGEQYF.

This clone was seen a few times. The chain recombines TRBV11-2 with TRBJ2-3; TRBD2 matches at 11 bases. The CDR3 contains 15 residues. The V gene end was trimmed by 7 bases and the J gene end by 5 bases; junction bases not matched to a gene: 8. Germline V CDR1 and CDR2: SGHAT, FQNNGV. The CDR3: CASTGSGRARDTQYF. Here the CDR3 DNA reads TGTGCCAGCACCGGTAGCGGGAGGGCCAGAGATACGCAGTATTTT.

This chain joins TRBV6-9 and TRBJ2-1, with 7 bases matching TRBD1. The CDR3 sequence is 13 residues long. CDR1 and CDR2 (germline): MNHGY, SVAAGI. V shed 4 bases and J 8 bases; nucleotides not matched to a gene: 5. The CDR3 sequence: CASSSTGSDEQFF. The DNA for the CDR3 is TGTGCCAGCAGTTCGACAGGGAGCGATGAGCAGTTCTTC.